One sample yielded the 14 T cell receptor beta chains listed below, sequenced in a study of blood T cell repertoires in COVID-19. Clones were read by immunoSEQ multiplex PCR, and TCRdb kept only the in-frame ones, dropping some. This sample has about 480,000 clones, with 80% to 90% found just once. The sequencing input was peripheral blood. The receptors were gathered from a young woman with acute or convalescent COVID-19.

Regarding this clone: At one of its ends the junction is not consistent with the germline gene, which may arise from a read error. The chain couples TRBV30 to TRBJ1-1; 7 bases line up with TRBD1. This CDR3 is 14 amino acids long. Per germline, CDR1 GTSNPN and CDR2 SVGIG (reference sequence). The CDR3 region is CAWSWTGGNAEAFF. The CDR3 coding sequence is TGTGCCTGGAGTTGGACAGGCGGGAACGCTGAAGCTTTCTTT.

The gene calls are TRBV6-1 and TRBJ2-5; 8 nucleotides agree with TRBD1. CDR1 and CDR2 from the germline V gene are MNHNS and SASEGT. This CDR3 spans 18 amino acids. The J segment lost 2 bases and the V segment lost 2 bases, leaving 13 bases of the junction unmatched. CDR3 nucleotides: TGTGCCAGCAGTGAAAAGGGGACAGGTTTCGGTATTCAAGAGACCCAGTACTTC. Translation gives CASSEKGTGFGIQETQYF.

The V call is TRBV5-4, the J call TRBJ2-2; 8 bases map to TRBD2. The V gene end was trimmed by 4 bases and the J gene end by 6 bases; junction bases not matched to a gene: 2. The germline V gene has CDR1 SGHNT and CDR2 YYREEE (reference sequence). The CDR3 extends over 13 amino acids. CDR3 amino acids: CASSLSGAGELFF. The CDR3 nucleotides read TGTGCCAGCAGCCTTAGCGGGGCCGGGGAGCTGTTTTTT.

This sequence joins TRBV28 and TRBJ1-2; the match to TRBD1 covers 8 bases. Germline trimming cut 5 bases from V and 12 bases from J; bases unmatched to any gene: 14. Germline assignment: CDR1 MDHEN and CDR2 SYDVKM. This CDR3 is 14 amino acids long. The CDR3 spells CASSPPRRGPGDTF. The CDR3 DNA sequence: TGTGCCAGCAGTCCCCCGCGCAGGGGGCCTGGGGACACCTTC.

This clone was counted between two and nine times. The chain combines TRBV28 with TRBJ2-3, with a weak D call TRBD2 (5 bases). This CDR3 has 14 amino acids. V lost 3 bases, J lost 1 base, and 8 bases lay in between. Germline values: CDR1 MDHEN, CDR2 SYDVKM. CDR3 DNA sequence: TGTGCCAGCAGTTTCCTTAGCGGCACAGATACGCAGTATTTT. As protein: CASSFLSGTDTQYF.

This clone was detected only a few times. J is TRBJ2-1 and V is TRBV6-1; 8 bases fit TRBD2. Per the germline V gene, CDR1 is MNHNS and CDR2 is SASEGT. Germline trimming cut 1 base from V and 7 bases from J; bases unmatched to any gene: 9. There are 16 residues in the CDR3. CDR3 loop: CASSEGLGLAKNEQFF. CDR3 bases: TGTGCCAGCAGTGAAGGTCTAGGACTAGCAAAAAATGAGCAGTTCTTC.

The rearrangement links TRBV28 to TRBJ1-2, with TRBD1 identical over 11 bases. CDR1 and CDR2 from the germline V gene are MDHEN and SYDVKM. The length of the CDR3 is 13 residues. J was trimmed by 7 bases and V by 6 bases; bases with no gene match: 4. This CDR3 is CASRRTGGSGYTF. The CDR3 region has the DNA TGTGCCAGCAGACGGACAGGGGGCTCTGGCTACACCTTC.

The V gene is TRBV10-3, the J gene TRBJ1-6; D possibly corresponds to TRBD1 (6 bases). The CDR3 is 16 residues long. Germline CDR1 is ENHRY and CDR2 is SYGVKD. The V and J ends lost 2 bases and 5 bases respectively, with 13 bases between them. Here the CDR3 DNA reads TGTGCCATCAGTGAGCGGGGGGGGCGAAATAATTCACCCCTCCACTTT. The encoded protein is CAISERGGRNNSPLHF.

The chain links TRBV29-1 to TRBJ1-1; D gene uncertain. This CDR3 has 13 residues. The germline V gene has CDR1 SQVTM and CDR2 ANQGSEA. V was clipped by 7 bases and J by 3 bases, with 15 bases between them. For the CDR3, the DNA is TGCAGCGCTACCGACGTGGCGGACACTGAAGCTTTCTTT. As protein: CSATDVADTEAFF.

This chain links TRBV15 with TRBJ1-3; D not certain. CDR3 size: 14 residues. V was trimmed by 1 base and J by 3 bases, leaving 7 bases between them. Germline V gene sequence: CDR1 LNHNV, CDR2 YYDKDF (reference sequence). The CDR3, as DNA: TGTGCCACCAGCAGAGCGGGAGATGGAAACACCATATATTTT. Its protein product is CATSRAGDGNTIYF. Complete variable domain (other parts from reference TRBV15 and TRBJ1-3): DAMVIQNPRYQVTQFGKPVTLSCSQTLNHNVMYWYQQKSSQAPKLLFHYYDKDFNNEADTPDNFQSRRPNTSFCFLDIRSPGLGDTAMYLCATSRAGDGNTIYFGEGSWLTVV.

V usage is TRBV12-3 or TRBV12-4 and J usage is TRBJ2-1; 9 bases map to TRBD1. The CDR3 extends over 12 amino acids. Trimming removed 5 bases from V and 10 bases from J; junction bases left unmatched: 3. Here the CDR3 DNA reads TGTGCCAGCAGTCGACAGGGGGACGAGCAGTTCTTC. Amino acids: CASSRQGDEQFF.

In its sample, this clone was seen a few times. CDR3 protein: CASNGRENGEQYF. In DNA, the CDR3 is TGTGCCAGTAATGGCCGGGAGAATGGAGAGCAGTACTTC. V and J are TRBV28 and TRBJ2-7; TRBD2 is a possible D gene (6 bases). Germline lookup yields CDR1 MDHEN and CDR2 SYDVKM. The CDR3 runs to 13 residues. Trimming removed 9 bases at V and 7 bases at J, with 19 bases between.

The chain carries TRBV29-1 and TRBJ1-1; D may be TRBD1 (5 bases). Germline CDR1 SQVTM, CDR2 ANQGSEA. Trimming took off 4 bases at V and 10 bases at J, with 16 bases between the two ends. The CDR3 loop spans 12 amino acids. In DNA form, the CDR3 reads TGCAGCGTTGCCGGGACTGGATCGTTAGCTTTCTTT. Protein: CSVAGTGSLAFF.

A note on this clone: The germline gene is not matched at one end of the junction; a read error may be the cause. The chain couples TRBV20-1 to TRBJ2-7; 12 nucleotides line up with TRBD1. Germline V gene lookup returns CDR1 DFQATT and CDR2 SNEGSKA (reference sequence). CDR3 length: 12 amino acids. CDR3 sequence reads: CSASGTGGDRHF. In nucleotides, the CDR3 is TGCAGTGCTAGTGGGACAGGGGGCGATAGGCACTTC.